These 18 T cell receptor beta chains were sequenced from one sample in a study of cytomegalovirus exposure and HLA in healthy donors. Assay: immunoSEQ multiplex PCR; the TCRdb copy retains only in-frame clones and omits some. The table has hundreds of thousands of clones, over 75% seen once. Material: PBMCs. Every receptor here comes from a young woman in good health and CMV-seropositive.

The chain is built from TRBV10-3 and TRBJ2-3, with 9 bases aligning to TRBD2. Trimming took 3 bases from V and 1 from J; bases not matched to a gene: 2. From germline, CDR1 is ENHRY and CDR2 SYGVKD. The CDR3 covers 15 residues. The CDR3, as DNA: TGTGCCATCAGTGATAGCGGGAGCGGCACAGATACGCAGTATTTT. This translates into CAISDSGSGTDTQYF.

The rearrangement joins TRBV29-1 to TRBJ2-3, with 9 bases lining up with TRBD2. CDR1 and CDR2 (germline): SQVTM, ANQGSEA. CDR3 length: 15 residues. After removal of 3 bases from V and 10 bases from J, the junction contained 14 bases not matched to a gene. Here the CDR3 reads CSVDGVAGERAAQYF. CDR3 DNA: TGCAGCGTTGACGGGGTAGCGGGAGAGCGGGCTGCGCAGTATTTT.

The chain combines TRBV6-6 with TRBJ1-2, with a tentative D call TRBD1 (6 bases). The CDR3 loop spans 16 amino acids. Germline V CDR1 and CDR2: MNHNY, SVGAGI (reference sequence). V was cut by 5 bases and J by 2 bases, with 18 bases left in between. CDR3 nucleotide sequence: TGTGCCAGCAGTCCTGACAGGCCCCCTTTGAACTATGGCTACACCTTC. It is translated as CASSPDRPPLNYGYTF.

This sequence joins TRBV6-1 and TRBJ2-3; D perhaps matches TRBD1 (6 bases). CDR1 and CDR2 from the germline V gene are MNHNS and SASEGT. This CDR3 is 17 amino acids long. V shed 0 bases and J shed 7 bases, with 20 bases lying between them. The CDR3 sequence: CASSEALGTGIPNTQYF. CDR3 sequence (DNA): TGTGCCAGCAGTGAAGCGCTAGGAACAGGGATTCCGAATACGCAGTATTTT.

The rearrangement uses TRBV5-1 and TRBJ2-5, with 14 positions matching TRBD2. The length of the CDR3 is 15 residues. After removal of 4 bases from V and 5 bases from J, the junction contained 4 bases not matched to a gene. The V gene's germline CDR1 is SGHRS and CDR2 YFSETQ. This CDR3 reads CASSQTSGRDETQYF. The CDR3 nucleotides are TGCGCCAGCAGCCAGACTAGCGGGAGGGATGAGACCCAGTACTTC. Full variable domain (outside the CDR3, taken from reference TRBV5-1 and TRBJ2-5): KAGVTQTPRYLIKTRGQQVTLSCSPISGHRSVSWYQQTPGQGLQFLFEYFSETQRNKGNFPGRFSGRQFSNSRSEMNVSTLELGDSALYLCASSQTSGRDETQYFGPGTRLLVL.

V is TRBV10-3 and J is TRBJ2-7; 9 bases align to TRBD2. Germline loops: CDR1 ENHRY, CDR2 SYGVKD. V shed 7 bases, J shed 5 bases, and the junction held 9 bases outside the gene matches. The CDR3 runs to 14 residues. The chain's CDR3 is CAIKGGGRVHEQYF. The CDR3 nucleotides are TGTGCCATCAAGGGAGGCGGGAGGGTCCACGAGCAGTACTTC.

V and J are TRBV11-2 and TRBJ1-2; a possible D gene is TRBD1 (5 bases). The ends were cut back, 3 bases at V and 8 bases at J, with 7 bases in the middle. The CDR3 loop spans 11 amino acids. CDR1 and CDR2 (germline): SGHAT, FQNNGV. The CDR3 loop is CASSFRGGYTF. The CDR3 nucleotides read TGTGCCAGCAGCTTTAGGGGAGGCTACACCTTC.

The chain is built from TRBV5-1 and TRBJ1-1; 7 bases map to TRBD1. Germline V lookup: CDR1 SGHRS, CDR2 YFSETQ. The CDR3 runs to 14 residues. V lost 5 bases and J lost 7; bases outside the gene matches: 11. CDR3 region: CASSYSQGSIEAFF. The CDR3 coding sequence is TGCGCCAGCAGTTACTCACAGGGGAGCATTGAAGCTTTCTTT.

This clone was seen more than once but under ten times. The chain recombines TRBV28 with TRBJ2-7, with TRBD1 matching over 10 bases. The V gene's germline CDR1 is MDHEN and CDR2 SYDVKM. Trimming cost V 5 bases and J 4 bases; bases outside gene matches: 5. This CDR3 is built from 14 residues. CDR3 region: CASSRDRGRYEQYF. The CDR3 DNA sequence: TGTGCCAGCAGTCGGGACAGGGGTAGGTACGAGCAGTACTTC.

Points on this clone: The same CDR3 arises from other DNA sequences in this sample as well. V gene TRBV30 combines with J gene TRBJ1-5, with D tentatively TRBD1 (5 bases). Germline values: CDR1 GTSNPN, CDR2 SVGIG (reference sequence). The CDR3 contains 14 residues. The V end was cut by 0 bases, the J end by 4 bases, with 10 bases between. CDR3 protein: CAWSVGVGNQPQHF. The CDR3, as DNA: TGTGCCTGGAGTGTAGGGGTAGGGAATCAGCCCCAGCATTTT.

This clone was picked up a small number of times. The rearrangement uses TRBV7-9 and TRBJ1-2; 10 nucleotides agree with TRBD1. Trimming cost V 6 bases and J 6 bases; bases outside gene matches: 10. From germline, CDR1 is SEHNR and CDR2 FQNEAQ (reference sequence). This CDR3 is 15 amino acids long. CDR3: CASSSRQGAMDGYTF. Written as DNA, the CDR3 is TGTGCCAGCAGTTCAAGACAGGGGGCCATGGATGGCTACACCTTC.

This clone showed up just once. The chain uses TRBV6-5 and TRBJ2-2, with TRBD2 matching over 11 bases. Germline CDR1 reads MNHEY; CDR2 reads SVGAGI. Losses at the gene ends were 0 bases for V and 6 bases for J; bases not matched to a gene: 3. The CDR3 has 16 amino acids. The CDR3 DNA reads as TGTGCCAGCAGTTACTCTCAACTAGCGGGAGCCGGGGAGCTGTTTTTT. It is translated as CASSYSQLAGAGELFF.

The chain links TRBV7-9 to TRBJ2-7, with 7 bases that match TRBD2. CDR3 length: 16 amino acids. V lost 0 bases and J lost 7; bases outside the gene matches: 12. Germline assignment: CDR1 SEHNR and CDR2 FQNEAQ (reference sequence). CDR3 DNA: TGTGCCAGCAGCTTAGCGCGGCGGGAGCCCCCAGGGGAGCAGTACTTC. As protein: CASSLARREPPGEQYF.

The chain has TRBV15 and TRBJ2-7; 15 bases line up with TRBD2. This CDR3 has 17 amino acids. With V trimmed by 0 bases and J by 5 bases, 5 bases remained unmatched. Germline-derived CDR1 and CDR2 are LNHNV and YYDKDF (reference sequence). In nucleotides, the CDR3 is TGTGCCACCAGCAGAGATGGACTAGCGGGAGGGCCTCACGAGCAGTACTTC. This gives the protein CATSRDGLAGGPHEQYF. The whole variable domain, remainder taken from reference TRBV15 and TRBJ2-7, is DAMVIQNPRYQVTQFGKPVTLSCSQTLNHNVMYWYQQKSSQAPKLLFHYYDKDFNNEADTPDNFQSRRPNTSFCFLDIRSPGLGDTAMYLCATSRDGLAGGPHEQYFGPGTRLTVT.

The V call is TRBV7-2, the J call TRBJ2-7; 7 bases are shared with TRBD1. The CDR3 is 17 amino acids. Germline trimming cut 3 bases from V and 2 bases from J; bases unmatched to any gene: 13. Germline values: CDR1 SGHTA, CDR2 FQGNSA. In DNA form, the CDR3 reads TGTGCCAGCAGCTTCGACAGGAAGGGGGCTAACCCCTACGAGCAGTACTTC. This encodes CASSFDRKGANPYEQYF.

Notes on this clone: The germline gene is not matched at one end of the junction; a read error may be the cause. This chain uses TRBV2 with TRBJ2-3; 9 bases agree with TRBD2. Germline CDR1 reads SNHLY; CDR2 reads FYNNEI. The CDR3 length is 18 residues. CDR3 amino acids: CTSSASGTRTLGTDTQYF. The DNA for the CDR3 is TGTACCAGCAGTGCTAGCGGGACCCGGACCTTGGGCACAGATACGCAGTATTTT.

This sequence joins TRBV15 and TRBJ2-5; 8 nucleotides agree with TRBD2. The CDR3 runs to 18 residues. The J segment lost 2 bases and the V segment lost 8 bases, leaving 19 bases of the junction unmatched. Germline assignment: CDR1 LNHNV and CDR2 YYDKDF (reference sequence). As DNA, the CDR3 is TGTGCCACCCAGGTGGGATCGGGACTAGTTTTCGGACAAGAGACCCAGTACTTC. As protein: CATQVGSGLVFGQETQYF.

The CDR3 DNA reads as TGTGCCAGCAGCCCACTAGCGGGAGCGGAGACCCAGTACTTC. Translating gives CASSPLAGAETQYF. The chain combines TRBV6-1 with TRBJ2-5; 11 bases are a match to TRBD2. CDR3 size: 14 residues. J lost 5 bases, V lost 6 bases, and 5 bases had no gene match. Germline lookup yields CDR1 MNHNS and CDR2 SASEGT.